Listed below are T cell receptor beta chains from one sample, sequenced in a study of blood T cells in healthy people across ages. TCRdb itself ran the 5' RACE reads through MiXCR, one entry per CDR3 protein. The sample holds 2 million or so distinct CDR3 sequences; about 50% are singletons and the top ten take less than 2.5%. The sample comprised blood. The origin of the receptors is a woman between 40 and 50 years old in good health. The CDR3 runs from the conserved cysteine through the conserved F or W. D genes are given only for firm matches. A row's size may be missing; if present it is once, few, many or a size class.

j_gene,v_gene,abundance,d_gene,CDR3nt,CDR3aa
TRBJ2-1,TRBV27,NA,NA,TGTGCCAGCAGAGAGGGCATATACAATGAGCAGTTCTTC,CASREGIYNEQFF
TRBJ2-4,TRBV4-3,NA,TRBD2,TGCGCCAGCAGCCAAGGGGGGGGACCTGCCAAAAACATTCAGTACTTC,CASSQGGGPAKNIQYF
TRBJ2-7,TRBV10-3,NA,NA,TGTGCCATCAGGCCTAACCTCTCCTACGAGCAGTACTTC,CAIRPNLSYEQYF
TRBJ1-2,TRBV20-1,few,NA,TGCAGTGCCAGACCACTAGTAAGGGACACCTTC,CSARPLVRDTF
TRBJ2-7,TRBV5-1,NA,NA,TGCGCCAGCGGGCCCTCCGACGTGAGCTCCGACGAGCAGTACTTC,CASGPSDVSSDEQYF
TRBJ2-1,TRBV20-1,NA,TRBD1,TGCAGTGCTGTCGGGACAGGACACAATGAGCAGTTCTTC,CSAVGTGHNEQFF
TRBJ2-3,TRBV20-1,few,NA,TGCAGTGCTAGAGATCTTACTACTTCCACAGATACGCAGTATTTT,CSARDLTTSTDTQYF
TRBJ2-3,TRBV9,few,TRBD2,TGTGCCAGCAGCGTAACAGCGGGGGGCACAGATACGCAGTATTTT,CASSVTAGGTDTQYF
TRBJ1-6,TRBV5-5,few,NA,TGTGCCAGCAGCCCCGGACAACACTCCTATAATTCACCCCTCCACTTT,CASSPGQHSYNSPLHF
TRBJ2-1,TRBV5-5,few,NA,TGTGCCAGCAGCGGCCCGAATTACTACAATGAGCAGTTCTTC,CASSGPNYYNEQFF
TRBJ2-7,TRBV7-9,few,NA,TGTGCCAGCAGCTTAGGCCAGGGTTGGAACGAGCAGTACTTC,CASSLGQGWNEQYF
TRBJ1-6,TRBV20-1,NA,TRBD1,TGCAGTGCAAGAGACAGGGTTATTGATTCACCCCTCCACTTT,CSARDRVIDSPLHF
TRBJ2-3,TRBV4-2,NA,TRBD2,TGTGCCAGCAGCCAAGACGGGACTAGCCGAGATACGCAGTATTTT,CASSQDGTSRDTQYF
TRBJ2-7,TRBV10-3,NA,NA,TGTGCCACGGGACCGTACTACAATGAGCAGTACTTC,CATGPYYNEQYF
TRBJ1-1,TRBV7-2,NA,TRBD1,TGTGCCAGCAGCCCTCAGGGGGCAGGGGGCACTGAAGCTTTCTTT,CASSPQGAGGTEAFF
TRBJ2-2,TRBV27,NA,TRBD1,TGTGCCAGTTGGGACAGGTCGAACACCGGGGAGCTGTTTTTT,CASWDRSNTGELFF
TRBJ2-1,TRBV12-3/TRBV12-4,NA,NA,TGTGCCAGCAGTAGCTGGATGGCGTCAAATGAGCAGTTCTTC,CASSSWMASNEQFF
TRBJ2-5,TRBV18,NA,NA,TGTGCCAGCAGCCCCGGTCAGGTTGAGACCCAGTACTTC,CASSPGQVETQYF
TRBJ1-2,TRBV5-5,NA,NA,TGTGCCAGCAGCGAAAGCCTAGATTCTACGTACTATGGCTACACCTTC,CASSESLDSTYYGYTF
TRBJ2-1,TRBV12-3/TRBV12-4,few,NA,TGTGCCAGCAGTCCGAGACAATCAGGGGCCGATGAGCAGTTCTTC,CASSPRQSGADEQFF
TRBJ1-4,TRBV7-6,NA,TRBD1,TGTGCCAGCAGGGGCTCCGGGACAGGGCCTAATGAAAAACTGTTTTTT,CASRGSGTGPNEKLFF
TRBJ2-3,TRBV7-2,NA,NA,TGTGCCAGCAGCTTAGAGGTAAAACGAGATACGCAGTATTTT,CASSLEVKRDTQYF
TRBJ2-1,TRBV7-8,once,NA,TGTGCCAGCAGCCGCCCTAGCTCGGGAAAGAATGAGCAGTTCTTC,CASSRPSSGKNEQFF
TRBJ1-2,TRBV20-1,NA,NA,TGCAGTGCTAGGGTAAAAAGGGGCTATGGCTACACCTTC,CSARVKRGYGYTF
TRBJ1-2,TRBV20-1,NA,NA,TGCAGTGCTAGAGATAGGCGGGGTGGGGAGTACTATGGCTACACTTTC,CSARDRRGGEYYGYTF
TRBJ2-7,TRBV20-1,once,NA,TGCAGTGCTAGCCCAGGGACACACCAGCCTACCTACGAGCAGTACTTC,CSASPGTHQPTYEQYF
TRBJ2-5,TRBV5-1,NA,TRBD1,TGCGCCAGCAGCTCGGCTAGGGACAGTCCGGAGACCCAGTACTTC,CASSSARDSPETQYF
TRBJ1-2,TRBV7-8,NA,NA,TGTGCCAGCTATGACTCTCGGTATGGCTACACCTTC,CASYDSRYGYTF
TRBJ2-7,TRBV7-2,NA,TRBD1,TGTGCCAGCAGCTTAAGGACAGGGATCGACGAGCAGTACTTC,CASSLRTGIDEQYF
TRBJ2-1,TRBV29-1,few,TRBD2,TGCAGCTTAGCCCCGGGACTAGCGGGAGGGAATGAGCAGTTCTTC,CSLAPGLAGGNEQFF
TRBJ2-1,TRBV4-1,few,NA,TGCGCCAGCAGCCAACTACCGGGAGTCATTCTTAACAATGAGCAGTTCTTC,CASSQLPGVILNNEQFF
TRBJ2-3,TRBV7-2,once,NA,TGTGCCAGCAGCTTAGGCCTGGGCCATCCTAGCACAGATACGCAGTATTTT,CASSLGLGHPSTDTQYF
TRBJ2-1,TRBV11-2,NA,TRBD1,TGTGCCAGCAGCTTAGTGGGACAGAGCTCCTACAATGAGCAGTTCTTC,CASSLVGQSSYNEQFF
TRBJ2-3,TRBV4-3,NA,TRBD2,TGCGCCAGCAGCGCGACTAGCGGGATACTTCCAGATACGCAGTATTTT,CASSATSGILPDTQYF
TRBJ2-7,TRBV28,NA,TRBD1,TGTGCCAGCAGTCCTCCGCCGGGACAGGGAACCTACGAGCAGTACTTC,CASSPPPGQGTYEQYF
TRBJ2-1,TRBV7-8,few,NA,TGTGCTAGCAGCTTAATCCGGGGGCAACACAATGAGCAGTTCTTC,CASSLIRGQHNEQFF
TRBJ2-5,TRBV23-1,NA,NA,TGCGCCAGCAGTCAATCCCGGCAGCGCAGGGGGGTTGGAGAGACCCAGTACTTC,CASSQSRQRRGVGETQYF
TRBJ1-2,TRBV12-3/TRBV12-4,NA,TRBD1,TGTGCCAGCCACACCGGGACAGGGAACTATGGCTACACCTTC,CASHTGTGNYGYTF
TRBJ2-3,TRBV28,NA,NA,TGTGCCAGCAGTACCCCGTCTGGGGGTCAGACGCAGTATTTT,CASSTPSGGQTQYF
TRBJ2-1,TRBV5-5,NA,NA,TGTGCCAGCAGCTTGACTATAAACTCCTACAACGAGCAGTTCTTC,CASSLTINSYNEQFF
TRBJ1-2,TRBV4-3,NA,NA,TGCGCCAGCAGCCCAAATTCGGGGCAGAACCACTATGGCTACACCTTC,CASSPNSGQNHYGYTF
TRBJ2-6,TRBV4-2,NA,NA,TGTGCCAGCAGCCAAGCCACCTCTGGGGCCAACGTCCTGACTTTC,CASSQATSGANVLTF